The 8 T cell receptor beta chains listed next were all sequenced from one sample in a study of shared clonotypes between healthy human individuals. Measured with immunoSEQ multiplex PCR; TCRdb has only the in-frame clones, and not every one. The profile shows roughly 570,000 clones, roughly 98% of them singletons. Naive CD8 cells lacked CD45RO, underwent positive selection for CCR7 and left out terminally differentiated effector memory CD45RA+ cells. Sequences were obtained from naive CD8+ T cells sorted from blood. These receptor sequences come from a man aged 30 to 45 in good health.

This sequence joins TRBV5-1 and TRBJ1-1; D gene uncertain. The CDR3 has 17 residues. The V end was cut by 1 base, the J end by 3 bases, with 19 bases between. CDR1 is SGHRS and CDR2 is YFSETQ in the germline V gene. CDR3 in DNA: TGCGCCAGCAGCTTGCCTAAAAAACTTACCGGGGACACTGAAGCTTTCTTT. Its translation is CASSLPKKLTGDTEAFF. The variable domain in full, with the rest retrieved from reference TRBV5-1 and TRBJ1-1, is KAGVTQTPRYLIKTRGQQVTLSCSPISGHRSVSWYQQTPGQGLQFLFEYFSETQRNKGNFPGRFSGRQFSNSRSEMNVSTLELGDSALYLCASSLPKKLTGDTEAFFGQGTRLTVV.

This chain uses TRBV7-9 with TRBJ2-1; 9 nucleotides agree with TRBD1. The germline V gene has CDR1 SEHNR and CDR2 FQNEAQ (reference sequence). The V segment lost 10 bases and the J segment 6 bases; nucleotides outside the gene matches: 10. CDR3 size: 14 residues. The CDR3 sequence is CAIGGTGFSNEQFF. In DNA form, the CDR3 reads TGTGCCATTGGGGGGACAGGGTTTTCCAATGAGCAGTTCTTC.

To note about this clone: One junction end does not reproduce the germline sequence, and a read error may be involved. The chain joins TRBV7-7 to TRBJ2-1; D is undetermined. CDR3 length equals 14 residues. Germline-derived CDR1 and CDR2 are SSHAT and FNYEAQ (reference sequence). The CDR3 DNA sequence: TGTGCTAGCAGCCCCGCCCGCCCTAACAATGAGCAGTTCTTC. Protein sequence: CASSPARPNNEQFF.

This chain links TRBV7-9 with TRBJ1-3; no clear D gene. From germline, CDR1 is SEHNR and CDR2 FQNEAQ (reference sequence). CDR3 length equals 17 residues. Trimming left V 4 bases short and J 0 bases short, with 16 bases between. The CDR3 sequence: CASSYLDAYYSGNTIYF. DNA of the CDR3: TGTGCCAGCAGCTACCTCGACGCATATTACTCTGGAAACACCATATATTTT.

CDR3 sequence: CATSGGQGVNTEAFF. In DNA, the CDR3 is TGTGCCACCAGCGGGGGACAGGGGGTGAACACTGAAGCTTTCTTT. The rearrangement links TRBV15 to TRBJ1-1; 11 nucleotides agree with TRBD1. The junction had 2 bases not matched to a gene; V was cut back by 5 bases and J by 0 bases. The CDR3 consists of 15 residues. Germline V gene data show CDR1 as LNHNV and CDR2 as YYDKDF (reference sequence).

This clone has only one observation. The chain employs TRBV19 and TRBJ2-7; 10 bases agree with TRBD2. The CDR3 loop spans 14 amino acids. Per germline, CDR1 LNHDA and CDR2 SQIVND (reference sequence). Trimming at V came to 5 bases and at J to 2 bases, leaving 3 bases not matched to a gene. The CDR3 loop reads CASSQLAGAYEQYF. The CDR3 DNA reads TGTGCCAGTAGTCAGCTAGCGGGGGCCTACGAGCAGTACTTC. The whole variable domain, filled in from reference TRBV19 and TRBJ2-7, reads DGGITQSPKYLFRKEGQNVTLSCEQNLNHDAMYWYRQDPGQGLRLIYYSQIVNDFQKGDIAEGYSVSREKKESFPLTVTSAQKNPTAFYLCASSQLAGAYEQYFGPGTRLTVT.

The V gene is TRBV6-1, the J gene TRBJ2-3; maybe TRBD2 (5 bases). The germline V and J ends were trimmed by 1 base and 6 bases, with 17 bases remaining between them. The germline gives CDR1 MNHNS, CDR2 SASEGT. CDR3 length equals 16 residues. The CDR3 protein is CASSEGLLLARDTQYF. CDR3 DNA: TGTGCCAGCAGTGAAGGACTTCTGCTAGCACGGGATACGCAGTATTTT.

This chain connects TRBV7-9 to TRBJ2-1; 9 bases align to TRBD2. This CDR3 has 14 amino acids. The germline V gene has CDR1 SEHNR and CDR2 FQNEAQ (reference sequence). V dropped 5 bases and J dropped 6; count of bases not matched to a gene: 5. For the CDR3, the DNA is TGTGCCAGCAGCCCAGGGACTAGCCCCAATGAGCAGTTCTTC. It codes for CASSPGTSPNEQFF.